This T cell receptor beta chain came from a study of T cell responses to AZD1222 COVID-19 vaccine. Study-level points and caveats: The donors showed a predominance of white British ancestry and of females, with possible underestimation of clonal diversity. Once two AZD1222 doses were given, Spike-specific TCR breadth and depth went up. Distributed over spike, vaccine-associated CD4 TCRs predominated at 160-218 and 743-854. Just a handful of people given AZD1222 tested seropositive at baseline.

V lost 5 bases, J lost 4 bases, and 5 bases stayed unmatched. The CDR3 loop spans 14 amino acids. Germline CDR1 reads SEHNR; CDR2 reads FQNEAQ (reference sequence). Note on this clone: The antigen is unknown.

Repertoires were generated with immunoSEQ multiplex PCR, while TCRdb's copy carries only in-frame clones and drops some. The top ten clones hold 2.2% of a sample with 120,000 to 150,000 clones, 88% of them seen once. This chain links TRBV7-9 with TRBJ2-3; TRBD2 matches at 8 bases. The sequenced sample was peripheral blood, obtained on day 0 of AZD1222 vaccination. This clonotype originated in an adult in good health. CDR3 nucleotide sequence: TGTGCCAGCAGCAAGAGCGGGAGTCCAGATACGCAGTATTTT. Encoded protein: CASSKSGSPDTQYF. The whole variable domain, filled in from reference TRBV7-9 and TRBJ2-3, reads DTGVSQNPRHKITKRGQNVTFRCDPISEHNRLYWYRQTLGQGPEFLTYFQNEAQLEKSRLLSDRFSAERPKGSFSTLEIQRTEQGDSAMYLCASSKSGSPDTQYFGPGTRLTVL.